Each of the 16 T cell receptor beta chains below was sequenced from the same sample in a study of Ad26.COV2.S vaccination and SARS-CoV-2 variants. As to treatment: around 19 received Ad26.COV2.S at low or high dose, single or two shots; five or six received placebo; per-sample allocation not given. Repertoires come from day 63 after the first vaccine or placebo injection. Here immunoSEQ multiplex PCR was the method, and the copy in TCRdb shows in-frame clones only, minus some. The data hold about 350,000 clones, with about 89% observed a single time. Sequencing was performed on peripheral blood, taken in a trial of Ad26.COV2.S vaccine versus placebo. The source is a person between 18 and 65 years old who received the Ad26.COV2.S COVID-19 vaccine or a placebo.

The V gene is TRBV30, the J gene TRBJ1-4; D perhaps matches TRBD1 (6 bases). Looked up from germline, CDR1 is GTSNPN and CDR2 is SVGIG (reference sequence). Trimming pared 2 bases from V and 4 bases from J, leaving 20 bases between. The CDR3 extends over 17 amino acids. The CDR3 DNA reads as TGTGCCTGGAGTCTTAAGACCAGGGGTCAGCTTAATGAAAAACTGTTTTTT. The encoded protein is CAWSLKTRGQLNEKLFF.

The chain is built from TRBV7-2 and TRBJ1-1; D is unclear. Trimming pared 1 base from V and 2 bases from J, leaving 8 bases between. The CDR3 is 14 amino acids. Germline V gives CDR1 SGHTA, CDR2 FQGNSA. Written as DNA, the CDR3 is TGTGCCAGCAGCTTAGAAGGATCTAACACTGAAGCTTTCTTT. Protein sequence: CASSLEGSNTEAFF.

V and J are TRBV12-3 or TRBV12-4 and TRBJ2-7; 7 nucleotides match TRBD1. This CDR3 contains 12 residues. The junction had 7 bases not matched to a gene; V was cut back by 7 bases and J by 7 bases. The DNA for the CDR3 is TGTGCCAGCAACAAACAGGGGAGTGAGCAGTACTTC. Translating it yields CASNKQGSEQYF.

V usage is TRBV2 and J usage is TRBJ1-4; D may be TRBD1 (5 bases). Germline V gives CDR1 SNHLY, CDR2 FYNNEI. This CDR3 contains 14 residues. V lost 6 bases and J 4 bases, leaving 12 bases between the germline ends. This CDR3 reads CASSSTGVNEKLFF. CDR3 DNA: TGTGCCAGCAGCTCGACGGGGGTTAATGAAAAACTGTTTTTT.

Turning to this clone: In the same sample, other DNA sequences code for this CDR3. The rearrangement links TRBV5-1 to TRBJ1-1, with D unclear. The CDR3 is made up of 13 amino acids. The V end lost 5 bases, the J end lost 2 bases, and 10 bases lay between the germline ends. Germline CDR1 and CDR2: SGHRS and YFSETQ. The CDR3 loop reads CASSKGLNTEAFF. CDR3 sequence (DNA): TGCGCCAGCAGTAAGGGTCTCAACACTGAAGCTTTCTTT.

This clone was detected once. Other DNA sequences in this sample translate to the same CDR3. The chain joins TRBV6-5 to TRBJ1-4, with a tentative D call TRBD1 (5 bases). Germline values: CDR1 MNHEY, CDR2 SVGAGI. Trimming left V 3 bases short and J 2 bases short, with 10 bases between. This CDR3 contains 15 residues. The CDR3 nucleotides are TGTGCCAGCAGTTATTCGGGGGGGACTAATGAAAAACTGTTTTTT. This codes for CASSYSGGTNEKLFF.

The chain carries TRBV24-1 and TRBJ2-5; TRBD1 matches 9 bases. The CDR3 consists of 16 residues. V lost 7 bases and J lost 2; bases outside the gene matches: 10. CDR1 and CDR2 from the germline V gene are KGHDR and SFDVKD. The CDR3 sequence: CATSSFRQGGQETQYF. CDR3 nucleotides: TGTGCCACCAGCAGTTTCCGACAGGGGGGACAAGAGACCCAGTACTTC.

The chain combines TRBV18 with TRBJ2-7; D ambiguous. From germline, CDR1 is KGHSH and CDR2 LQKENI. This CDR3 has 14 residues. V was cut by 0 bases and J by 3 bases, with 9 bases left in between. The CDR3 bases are TGTGCCAGCTCACCACCTTACAGCCACTACGAGCAGTACTTC. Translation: CASSPPYSHYEQYF.

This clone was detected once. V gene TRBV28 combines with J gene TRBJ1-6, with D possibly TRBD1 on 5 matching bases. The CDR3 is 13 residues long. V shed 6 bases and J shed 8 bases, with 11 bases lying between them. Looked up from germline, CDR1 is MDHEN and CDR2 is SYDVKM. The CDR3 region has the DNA TGTGCCAGCAGGGGGCCTTTTGATTCACCCCTCCACTTT. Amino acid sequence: CASRGPFDSPLHF.

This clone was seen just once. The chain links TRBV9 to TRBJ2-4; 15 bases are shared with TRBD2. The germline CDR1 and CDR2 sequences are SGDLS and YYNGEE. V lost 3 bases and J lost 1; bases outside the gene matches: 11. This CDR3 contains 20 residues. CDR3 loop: CASSAHGTSGGQRAKNIQYF. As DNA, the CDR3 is TGTGCCAGCAGCGCACATGGGACTAGCGGGGGGCAGAGGGCCAAAAACATTCAGTACTTC. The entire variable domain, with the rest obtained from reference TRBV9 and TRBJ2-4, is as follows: DSGVTQTPKHLITATGQRVTLRCSPRSGDLSVYWYQQSLDQGLQFLIQYYNGEERAKGNILERFSAQQFPDLHSELNLSSLELGDSALYFCASSAHGTSGGQRAKNIQYFGAGTRLSVL.

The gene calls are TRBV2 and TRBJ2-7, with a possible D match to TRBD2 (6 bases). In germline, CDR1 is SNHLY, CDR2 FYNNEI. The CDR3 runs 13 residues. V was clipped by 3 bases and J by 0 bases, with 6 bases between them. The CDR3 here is CASSDGGSYEQYF. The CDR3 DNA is TGTGCCAGCAGTGACGGGGGCTCCTACGAGCAGTACTTC.

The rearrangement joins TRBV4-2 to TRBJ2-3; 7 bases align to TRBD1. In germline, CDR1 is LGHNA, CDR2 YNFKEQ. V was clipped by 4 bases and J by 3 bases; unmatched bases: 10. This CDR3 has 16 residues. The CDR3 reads CASSPSQGDTTDTQYF. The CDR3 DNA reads TGTGCCAGCAGCCCCTCGCAGGGGGATACGACAGATACGCAGTATTTT.

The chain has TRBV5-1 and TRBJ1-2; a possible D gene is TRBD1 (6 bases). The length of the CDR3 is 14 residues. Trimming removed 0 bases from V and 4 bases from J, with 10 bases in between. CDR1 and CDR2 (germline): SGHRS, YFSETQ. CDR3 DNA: TGCGCCAGCAGCTTGGACAGGGATGGCTATGGCTACACCTTC. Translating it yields CASSLDRDGYGYTF.

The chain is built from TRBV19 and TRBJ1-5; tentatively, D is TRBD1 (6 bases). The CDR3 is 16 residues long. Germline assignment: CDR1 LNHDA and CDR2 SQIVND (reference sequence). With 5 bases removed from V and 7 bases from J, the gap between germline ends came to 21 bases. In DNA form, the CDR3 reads TGTGCCAGTAGTCCTACAGGGTCCCGAAGAGGGCAGCCCCAGCATTTT. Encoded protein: CASSPTGSRRGQPQHF.

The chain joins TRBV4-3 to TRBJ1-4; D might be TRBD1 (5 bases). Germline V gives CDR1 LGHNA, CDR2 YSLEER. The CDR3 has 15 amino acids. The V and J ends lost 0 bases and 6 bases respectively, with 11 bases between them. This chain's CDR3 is CASSQDRWGDEKLFF. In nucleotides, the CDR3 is TGCGCCAGCAGCCAAGATCGCTGGGGCGATGAAAAACTGTTTTTT.

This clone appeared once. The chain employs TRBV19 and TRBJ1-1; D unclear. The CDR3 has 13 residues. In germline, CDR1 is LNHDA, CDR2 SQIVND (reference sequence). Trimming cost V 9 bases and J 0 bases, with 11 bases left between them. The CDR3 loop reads CARNMGMNTEAFF. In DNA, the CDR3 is TGTGCCAGAAATATGGGAATGAACACTGAAGCTTTCTTT.